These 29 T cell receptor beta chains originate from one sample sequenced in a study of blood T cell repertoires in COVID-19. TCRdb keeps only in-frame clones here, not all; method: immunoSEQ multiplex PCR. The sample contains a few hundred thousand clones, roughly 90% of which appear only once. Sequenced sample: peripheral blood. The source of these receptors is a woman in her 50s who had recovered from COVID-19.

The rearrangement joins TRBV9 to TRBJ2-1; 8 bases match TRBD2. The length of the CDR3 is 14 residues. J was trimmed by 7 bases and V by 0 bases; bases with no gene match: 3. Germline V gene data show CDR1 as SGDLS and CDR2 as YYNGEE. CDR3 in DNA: TGTGCCAGCAGCGTAGCGGGGGGGAGAAATGAGCAGTTCTTC. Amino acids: CASSVAGGRNEQFF.

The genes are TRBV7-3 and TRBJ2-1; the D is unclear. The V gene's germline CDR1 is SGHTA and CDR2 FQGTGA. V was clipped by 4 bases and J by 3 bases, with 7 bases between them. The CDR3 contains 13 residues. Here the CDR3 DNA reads TGTGCCAGCAGCTATGGCGGCTACAATGAGCAGTTCTTC. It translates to CASSYGGYNEQFF. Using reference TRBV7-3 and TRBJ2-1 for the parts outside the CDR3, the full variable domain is GAGVSQTPSNKVTEKGKYVELRCDPISGHTALYWYRQSLGQGPEFLIYFQGTGAADDSGLPNDRFFAVRPEGSVSTLKIQRTERGDSAVYLCASSYGGYNEQFFGPGTRLTVL.

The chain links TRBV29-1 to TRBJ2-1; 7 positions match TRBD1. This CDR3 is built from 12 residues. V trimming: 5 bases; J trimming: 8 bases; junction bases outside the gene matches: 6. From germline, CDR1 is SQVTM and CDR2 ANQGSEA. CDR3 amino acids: CSVRRGLHEQFF. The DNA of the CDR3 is TGCAGCGTTCGTAGGGGGCTACATGAGCAGTTCTTC.

The CDR3 sequence is CASSATGLGEQYF. The CDR3, as DNA: TGTGCCAGCAGCGCGACAGGGTTGGGCGAGCAGTACTTC. The rearrangement links TRBV9 to TRBJ2-7, with 7 bases matching TRBD1. Germline CDR1 and CDR2: SGDLS and YYNGEE. Trimming at V came to 3 bases and at J to 6 bases, leaving 6 bases not matched to a gene. The CDR3 loop spans 13 amino acids. The variable domain in full, with the rest retrieved from reference TRBV9 and TRBJ2-7, is DSGVTQTPKHLITATGQRVTLRCSPRSGDLSVYWYQQSLDQGLQFLIQYYNGEERAKGNILERFSAQQFPDLHSELNLSSLELGDSALYFCASSATGLGEQYFGPGTRLTVT.

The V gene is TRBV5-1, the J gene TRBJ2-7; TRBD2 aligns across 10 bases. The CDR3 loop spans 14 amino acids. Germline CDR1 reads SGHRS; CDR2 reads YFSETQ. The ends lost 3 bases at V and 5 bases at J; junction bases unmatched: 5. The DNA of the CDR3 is TGCGCCAGCAGCTGGGGGACTAGCGTTAACGAGCAGTACTTC. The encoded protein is CASSWGTSVNEQYF.

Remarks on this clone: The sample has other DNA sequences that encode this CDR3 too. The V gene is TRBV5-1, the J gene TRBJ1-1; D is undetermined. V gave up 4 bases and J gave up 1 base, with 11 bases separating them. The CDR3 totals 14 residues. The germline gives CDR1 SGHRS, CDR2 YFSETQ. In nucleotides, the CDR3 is TGCGCCAGCAGCCTTGGACTTACGAACACTGAAGCTTTCTTT. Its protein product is CASSLGLTNTEAFF.

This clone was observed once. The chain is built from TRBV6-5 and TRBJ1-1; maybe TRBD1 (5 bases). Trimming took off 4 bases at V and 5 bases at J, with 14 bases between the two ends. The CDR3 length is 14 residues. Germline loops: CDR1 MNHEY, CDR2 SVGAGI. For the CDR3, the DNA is TGTGCCAGCAGTTCGTATACAGGAGGGACTGAAGCTTTCTTT. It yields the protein CASSSYTGGTEAFF.

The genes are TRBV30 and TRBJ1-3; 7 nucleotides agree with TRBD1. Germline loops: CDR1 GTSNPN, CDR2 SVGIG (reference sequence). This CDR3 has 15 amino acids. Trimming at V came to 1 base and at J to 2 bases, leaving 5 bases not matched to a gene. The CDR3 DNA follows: TGTGCCTGGAGTGCTAGCAGGGGGACTGGAAACACCATATATTTT. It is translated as CAWSASRGTGNTIYF.

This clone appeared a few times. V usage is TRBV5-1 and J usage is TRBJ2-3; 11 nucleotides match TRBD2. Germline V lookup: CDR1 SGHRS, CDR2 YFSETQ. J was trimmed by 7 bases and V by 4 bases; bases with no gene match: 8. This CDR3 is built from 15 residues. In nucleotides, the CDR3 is TGCGCCAGCAGCACCGTAGCGGGGGGGCGCAATACGCAGTATTTT. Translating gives CASSTVAGGRNTQYF.

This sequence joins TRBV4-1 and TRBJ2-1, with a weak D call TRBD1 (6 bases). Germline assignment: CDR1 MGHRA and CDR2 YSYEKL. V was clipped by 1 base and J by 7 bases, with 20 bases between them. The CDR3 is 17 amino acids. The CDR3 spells CASSQGPGGAAGNEQFF. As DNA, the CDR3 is TGCGCCAGCAGCCAAGGGCCTGGGGGCGCGGCGGGTAATGAGCAGTTCTTC.

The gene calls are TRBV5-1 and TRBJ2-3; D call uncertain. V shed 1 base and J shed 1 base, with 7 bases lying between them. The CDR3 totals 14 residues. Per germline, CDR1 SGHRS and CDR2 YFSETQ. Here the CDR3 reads CASSLSPGTDTQYF. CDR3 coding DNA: TGCGCCAGCAGCTTGTCCCCGGGCACAGATACGCAGTATTTT.

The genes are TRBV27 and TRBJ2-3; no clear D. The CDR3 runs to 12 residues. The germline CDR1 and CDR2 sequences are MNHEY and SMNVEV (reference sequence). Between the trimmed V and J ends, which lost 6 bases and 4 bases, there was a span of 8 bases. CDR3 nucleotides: TGTGCCAGCAGCAGCAGGTCAGATACGCAGTATTTT. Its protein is CASSSRSDTQYF.

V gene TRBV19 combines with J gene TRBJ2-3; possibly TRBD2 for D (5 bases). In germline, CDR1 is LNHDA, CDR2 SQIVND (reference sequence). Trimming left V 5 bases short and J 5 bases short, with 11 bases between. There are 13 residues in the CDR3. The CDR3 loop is CASSPTRGDTQYF. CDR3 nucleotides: TGTGCCAGTAGTCCAACTCGGGGAGATACGCAGTATTTT.

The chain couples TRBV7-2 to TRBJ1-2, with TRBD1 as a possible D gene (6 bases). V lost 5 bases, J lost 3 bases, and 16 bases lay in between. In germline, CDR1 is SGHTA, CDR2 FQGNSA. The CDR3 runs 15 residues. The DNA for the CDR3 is TGTGCCAGCAGCCCGGGGGGCGGAGGTTACTATGGCTACACCTTC. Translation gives CASSPGGGGYYGYTF.

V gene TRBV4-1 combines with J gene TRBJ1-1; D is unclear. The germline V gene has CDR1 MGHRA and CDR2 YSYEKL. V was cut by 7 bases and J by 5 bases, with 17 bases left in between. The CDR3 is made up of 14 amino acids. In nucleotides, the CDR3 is TGCGCCAGCAAGAGAAACCGCGGTCGAACTGAAGCTTTCTTT. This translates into CASKRNRGRTEAFF.

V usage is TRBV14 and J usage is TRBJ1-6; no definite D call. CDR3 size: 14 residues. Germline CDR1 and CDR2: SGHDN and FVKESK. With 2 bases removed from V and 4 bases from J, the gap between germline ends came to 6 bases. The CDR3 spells CASSQYRYNSPLHF. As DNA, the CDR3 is TGTGCCAGCAGCCAATACAGATATAATTCACCCCTCCACTTT.

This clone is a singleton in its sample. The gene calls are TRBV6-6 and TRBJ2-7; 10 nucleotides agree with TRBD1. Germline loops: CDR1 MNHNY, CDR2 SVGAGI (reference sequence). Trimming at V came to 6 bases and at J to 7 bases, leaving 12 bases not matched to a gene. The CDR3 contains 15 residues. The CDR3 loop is CASRPPGTGVSEQYF. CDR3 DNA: TGTGCCAGCAGACCGCCAGGGACAGGGGTTTCTGAGCAGTACTTC.

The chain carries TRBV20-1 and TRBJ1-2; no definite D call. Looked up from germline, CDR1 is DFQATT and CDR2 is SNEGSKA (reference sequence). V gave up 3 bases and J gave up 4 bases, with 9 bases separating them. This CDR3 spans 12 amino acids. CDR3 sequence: CSASAGSYGYTF. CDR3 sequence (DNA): TGCAGTGCTAGTGCGGGGTCCTATGGCTACACCTTC.

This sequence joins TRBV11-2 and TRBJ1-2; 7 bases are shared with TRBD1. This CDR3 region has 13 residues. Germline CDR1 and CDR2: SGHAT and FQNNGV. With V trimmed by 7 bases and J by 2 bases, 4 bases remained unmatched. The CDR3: CASTPGQNYGYTF. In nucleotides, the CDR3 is TGTGCCAGCACCCCGGGACAGAACTATGGCTACACCTTC.

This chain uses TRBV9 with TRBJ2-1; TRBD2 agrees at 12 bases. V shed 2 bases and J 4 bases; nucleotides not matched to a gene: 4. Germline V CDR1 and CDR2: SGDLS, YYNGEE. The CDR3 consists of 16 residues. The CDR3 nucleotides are TGTGCCAGCAGCGTTGGAGGGACTAGCGGGTACAATGAGCAGTTCTTC. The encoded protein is CASSVGGTSGYNEQFF.

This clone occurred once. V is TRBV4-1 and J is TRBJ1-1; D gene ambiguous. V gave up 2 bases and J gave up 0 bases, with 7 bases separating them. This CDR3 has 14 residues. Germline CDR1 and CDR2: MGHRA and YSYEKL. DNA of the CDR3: TGCGCCAGCAGCCAACCGACAATGAACACTGAAGCTTTCTTT. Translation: CASSQPTMNTEAFF.

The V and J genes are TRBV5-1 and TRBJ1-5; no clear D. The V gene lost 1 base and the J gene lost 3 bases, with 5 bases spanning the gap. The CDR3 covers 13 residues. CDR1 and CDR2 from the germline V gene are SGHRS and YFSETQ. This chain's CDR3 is CASSLTVNQPQHF. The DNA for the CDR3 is TGCGCCAGCAGCTTGACAGTCAATCAGCCCCAGCATTTT.

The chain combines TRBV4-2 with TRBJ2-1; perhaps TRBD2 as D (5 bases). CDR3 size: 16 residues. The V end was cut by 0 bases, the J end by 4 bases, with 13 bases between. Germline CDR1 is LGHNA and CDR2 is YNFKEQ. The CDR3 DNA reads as TGTGCCAGCAGCCAAGAGGTCCATTCGGGATACAATGAGCAGTTCTTC. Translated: CASSQEVHSGYNEQFF.

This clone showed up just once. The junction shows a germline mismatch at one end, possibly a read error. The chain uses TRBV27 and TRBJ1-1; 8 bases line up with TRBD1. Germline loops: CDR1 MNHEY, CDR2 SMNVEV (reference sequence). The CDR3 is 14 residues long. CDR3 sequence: CASSLSGGRTEAFF. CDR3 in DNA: TGTGCCAGCAGTCTATCAGGGGGCCGCACTGAAGCTTTCTTT.

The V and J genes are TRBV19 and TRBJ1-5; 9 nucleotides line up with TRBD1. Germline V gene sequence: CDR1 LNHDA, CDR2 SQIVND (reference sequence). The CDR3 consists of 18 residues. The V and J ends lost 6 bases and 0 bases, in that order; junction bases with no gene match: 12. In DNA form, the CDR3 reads TGTGCCAGTAGCCCACACTCTGGGGACAGGGCTAGCAATCAGCCCCAGCATTTT. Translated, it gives CASSPHSGDRASNQPQHF.

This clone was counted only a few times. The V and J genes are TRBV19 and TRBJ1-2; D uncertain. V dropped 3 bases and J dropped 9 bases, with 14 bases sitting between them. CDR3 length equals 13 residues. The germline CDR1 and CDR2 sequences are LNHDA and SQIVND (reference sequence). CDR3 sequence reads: CASSISSGRSYTF. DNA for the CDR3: TGTGCCAGTAGTATTTCGTCAGGCCGGAGCTACACCTTC.

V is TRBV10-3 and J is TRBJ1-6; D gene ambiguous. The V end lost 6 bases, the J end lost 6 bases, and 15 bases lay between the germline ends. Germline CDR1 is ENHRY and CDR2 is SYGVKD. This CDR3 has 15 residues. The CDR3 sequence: CAIRGEGMPNSPLHF. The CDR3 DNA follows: TGTGCCATCAGGGGCGAGGGAATGCCTAATTCACCCCTCCACTTT.

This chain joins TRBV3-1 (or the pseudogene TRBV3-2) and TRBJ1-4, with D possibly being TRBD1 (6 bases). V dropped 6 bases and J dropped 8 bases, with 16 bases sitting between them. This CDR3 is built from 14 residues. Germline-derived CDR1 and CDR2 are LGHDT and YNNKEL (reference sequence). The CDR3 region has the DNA TGTGCCAGCAGTTTAAGGGGGGGGTCAGAAAAACTGTTTTTT. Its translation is CASSLRGGSEKLFF.

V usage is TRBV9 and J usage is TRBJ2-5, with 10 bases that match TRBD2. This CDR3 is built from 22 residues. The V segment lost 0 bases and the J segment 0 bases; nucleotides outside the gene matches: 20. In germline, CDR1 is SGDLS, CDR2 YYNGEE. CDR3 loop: CASSVGLAGDPPLGIDQETQYF. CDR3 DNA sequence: TGTGCCAGCAGCGTAGGCCTAGCGGGAGACCCCCCCTTGGGTATCGACCAAGAGACCCAGTACTTC.